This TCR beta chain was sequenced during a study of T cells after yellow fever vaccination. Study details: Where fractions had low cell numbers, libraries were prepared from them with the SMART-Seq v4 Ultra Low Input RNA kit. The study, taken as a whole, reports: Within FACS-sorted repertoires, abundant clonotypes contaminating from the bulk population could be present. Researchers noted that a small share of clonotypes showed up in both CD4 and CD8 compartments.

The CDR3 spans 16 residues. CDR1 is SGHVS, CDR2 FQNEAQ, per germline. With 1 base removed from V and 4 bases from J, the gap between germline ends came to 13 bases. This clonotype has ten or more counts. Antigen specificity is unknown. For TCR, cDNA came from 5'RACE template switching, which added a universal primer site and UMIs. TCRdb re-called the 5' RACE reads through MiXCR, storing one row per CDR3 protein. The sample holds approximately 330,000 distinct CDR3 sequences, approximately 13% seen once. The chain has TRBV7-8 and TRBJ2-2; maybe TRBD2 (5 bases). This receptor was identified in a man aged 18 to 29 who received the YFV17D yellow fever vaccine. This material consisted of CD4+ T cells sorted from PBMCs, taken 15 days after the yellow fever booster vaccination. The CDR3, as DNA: TGTGCCAGCAGCTTAGGTGGCGGGTTGGCCACCGGGGAGCTGTTTTTT. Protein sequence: CASSLGGGLATGELFF.